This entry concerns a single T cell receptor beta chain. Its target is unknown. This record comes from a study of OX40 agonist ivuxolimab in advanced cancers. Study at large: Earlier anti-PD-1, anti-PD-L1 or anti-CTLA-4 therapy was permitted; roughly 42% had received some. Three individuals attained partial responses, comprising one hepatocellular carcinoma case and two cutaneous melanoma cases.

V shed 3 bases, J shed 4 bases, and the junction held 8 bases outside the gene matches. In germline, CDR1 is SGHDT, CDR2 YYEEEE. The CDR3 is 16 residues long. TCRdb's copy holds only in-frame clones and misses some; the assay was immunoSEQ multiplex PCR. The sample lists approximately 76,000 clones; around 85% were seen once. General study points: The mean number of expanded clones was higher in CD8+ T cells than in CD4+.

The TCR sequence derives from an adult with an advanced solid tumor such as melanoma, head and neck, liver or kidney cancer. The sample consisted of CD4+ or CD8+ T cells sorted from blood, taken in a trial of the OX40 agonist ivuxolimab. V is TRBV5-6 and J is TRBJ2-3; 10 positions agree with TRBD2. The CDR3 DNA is TGTGCCAGCAGCTCCTTAGCGGGGGGCCTCCCAGATACGCAGTATTTT. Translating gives CASSSLAGGLPDTQYF.